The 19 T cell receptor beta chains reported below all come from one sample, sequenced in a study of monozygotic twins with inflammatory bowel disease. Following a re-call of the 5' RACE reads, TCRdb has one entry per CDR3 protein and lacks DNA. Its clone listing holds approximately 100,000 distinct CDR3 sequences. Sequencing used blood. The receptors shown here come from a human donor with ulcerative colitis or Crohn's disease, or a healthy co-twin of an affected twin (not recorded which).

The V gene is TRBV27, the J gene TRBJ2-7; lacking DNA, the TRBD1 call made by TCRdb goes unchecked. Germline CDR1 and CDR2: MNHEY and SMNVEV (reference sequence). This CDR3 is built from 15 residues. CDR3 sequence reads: CASSLRAPRSYEQYF.

This CDR3 reads CASSRGLGSDEQFF. The chain carries TRBV19 and TRBJ2-1. Per germline, CDR1 LNHDA and CDR2 SQIVND (reference sequence). This CDR3 region has 14 residues.

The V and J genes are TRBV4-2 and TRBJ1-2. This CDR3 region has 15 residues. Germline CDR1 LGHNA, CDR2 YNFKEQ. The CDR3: CASSQVGRELYGYTF.

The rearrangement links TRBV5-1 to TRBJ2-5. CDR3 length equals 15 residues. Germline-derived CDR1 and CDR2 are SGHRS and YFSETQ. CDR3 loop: CASSLAQVRQETQYF.

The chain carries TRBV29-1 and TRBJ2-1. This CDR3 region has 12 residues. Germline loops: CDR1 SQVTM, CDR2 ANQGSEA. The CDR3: CSVAISGDEQFF.

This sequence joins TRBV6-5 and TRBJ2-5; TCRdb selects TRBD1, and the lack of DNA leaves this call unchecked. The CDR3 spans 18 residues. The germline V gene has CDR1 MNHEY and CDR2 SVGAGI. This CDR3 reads CASSYSSGTGGRKETQYF.

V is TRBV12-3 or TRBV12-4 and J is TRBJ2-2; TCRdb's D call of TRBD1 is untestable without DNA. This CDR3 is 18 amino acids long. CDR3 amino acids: CASSPARWGQEDTGELFF.

The CDR3 reads CASRTGPYEQYF. The chain combines TRBV6-5 with TRBJ2-7. CDR1 is MNHEY, CDR2 SVGAGI, per germline. This CDR3 has 12 amino acids.

CDR3 amino acids: CSARDVGEGGYTF. V is TRBV20-1 and J is TRBJ1-2. This CDR3 is built from 13 residues. Germline V gene sequence: CDR1 DFQATT, CDR2 SNEGSKA (reference sequence).

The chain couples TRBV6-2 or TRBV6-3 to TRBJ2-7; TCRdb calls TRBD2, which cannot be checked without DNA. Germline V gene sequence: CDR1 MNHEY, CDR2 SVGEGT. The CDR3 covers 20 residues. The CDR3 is CASSYSLNPGLAGARNEQYF.

CDR3: CSARDVAGLAGKGDTQYF. This chain links TRBV20-1 with TRBJ2-3; with no DNA, the TCRdb D assignment of TRBD2 cannot be verified. There are 18 residues in the CDR3. Per the germline V gene, CDR1 is DFQATT and CDR2 is SNEGSKA (reference sequence).

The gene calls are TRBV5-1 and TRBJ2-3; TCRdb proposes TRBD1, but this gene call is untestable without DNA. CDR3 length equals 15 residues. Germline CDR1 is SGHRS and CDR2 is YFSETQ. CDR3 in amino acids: CASSTQTGSTDTQYF.

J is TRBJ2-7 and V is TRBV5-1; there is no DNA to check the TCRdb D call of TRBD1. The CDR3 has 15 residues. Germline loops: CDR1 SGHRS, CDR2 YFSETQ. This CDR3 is CASSLEGAFNYEQYF.

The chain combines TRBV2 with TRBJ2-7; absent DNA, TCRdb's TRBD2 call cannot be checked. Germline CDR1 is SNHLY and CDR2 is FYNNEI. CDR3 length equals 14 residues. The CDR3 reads CASSDGSSSYEQYF.

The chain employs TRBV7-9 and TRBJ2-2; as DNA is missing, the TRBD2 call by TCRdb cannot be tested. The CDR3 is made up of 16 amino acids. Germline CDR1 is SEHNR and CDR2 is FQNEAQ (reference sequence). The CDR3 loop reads CASSLVAGLNTGELFF.

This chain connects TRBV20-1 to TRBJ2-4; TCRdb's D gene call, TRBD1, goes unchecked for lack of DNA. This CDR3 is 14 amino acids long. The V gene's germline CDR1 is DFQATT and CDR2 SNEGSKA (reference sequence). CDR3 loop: CSARDSTAGKMQYF.

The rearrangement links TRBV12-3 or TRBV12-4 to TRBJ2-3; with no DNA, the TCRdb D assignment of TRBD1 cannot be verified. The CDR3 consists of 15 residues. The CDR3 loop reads CASRIQGASTDTQYF.

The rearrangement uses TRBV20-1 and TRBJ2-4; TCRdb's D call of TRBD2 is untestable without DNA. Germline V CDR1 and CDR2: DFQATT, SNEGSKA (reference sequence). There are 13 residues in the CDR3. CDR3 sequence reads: CRGVDTAKNIQYF.

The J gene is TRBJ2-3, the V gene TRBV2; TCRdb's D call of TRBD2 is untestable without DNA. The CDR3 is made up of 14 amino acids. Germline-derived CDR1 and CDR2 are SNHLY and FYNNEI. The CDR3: CASRAGSRTDTQYF.